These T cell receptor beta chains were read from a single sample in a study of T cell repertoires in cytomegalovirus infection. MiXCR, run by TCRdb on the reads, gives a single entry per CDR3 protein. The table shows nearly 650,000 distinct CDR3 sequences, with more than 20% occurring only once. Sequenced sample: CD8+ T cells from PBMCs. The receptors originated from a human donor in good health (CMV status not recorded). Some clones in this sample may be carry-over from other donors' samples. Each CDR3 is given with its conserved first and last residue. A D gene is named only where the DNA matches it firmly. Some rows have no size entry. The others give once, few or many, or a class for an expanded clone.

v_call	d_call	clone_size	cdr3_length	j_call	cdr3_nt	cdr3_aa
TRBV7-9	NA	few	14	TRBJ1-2	TGTGCCAGCAGGGACGGTACCGCCCGGAGTGGCTACACCTTC	CASRDGTARSGYTF
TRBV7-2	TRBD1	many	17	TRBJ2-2	TGTGCCAGCAGCTCCCCTAGACAGGGAGCTAACACCGGGGAGCTGTTTTTT	CASSSPRQGANTGELFF
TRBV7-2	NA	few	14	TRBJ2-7	TGTGCCAGCAGCAGCGGGCCAATACCCTACGAGCAGTACTTC	CASSSGPIPYEQYF
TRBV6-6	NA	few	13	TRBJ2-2	TGTGCCAGCAGTTACTCTAGCTCCGGGGAGCTGTTTTTT	CASSYSSSGELFF
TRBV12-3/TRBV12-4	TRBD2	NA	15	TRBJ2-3	TGTGCCAGCAGTTCCACCGGGACTAGGCCAGATACGCAGTATTTT	CASSSTGTRPDTQYF
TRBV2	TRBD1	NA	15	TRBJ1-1	TGTGCCAGCAGTCGGACAGGTTACATGAACACTGAAGCTTTCTTT	CASSRTGYMNTEAFF
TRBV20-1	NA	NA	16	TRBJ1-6	TGCAGTGCTACCCCGGGACGTCTCTCCTATAATTCACCCCTCCACTTT	CSATPGRLSYNSPLHF
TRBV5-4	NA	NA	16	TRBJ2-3	TGTGCCAGCAGCGTCAAGGCGGGGGCCCGCACAGATACGCAGTATTTT	CASSVKAGARTDTQYF
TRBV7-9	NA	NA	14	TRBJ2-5	TGTGCCAGCAGCTTCCGGACATACCAAGAGACCCAGTACTTC	CASSFRTYQETQYF
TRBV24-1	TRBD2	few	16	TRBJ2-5	TGTGCCACCAGTGCCTCCGGGGGGGAAGCAGGGGAGACCCAGTACTTC	CATSASGGEAGETQYF
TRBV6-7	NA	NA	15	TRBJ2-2	TGTGCCAGCAATCCAAGGACCTGGGGCACCGGGGAGCTGTTTTTT	CASNPRTWGTGELFF
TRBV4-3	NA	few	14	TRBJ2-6	TGCGCCAGCCAAAGAGACACTGGGGCCAACGTCCTGACTTTC	CASQRDTGANVLTF
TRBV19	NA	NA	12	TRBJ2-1	TGTGCCAGTAGTGCCGCCGTGGATGAGCAGTTCTTC	CASSAAVDEQFF
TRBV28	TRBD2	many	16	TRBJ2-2	TGTGCCAGCAGTTTCTTGCTTAGCGGGGGCAGTGGGGAGCTGTTTTTT	CASSFLLSGGSGELFF